The next 30 T cell receptor beta chains were all read from a single sample in a study of blood T cell repertoires in COVID-19. Here immunoSEQ multiplex PCR was the method, and the copy in TCRdb shows in-frame clones only, minus some. Here the sample spans around 110,000 clones, roughly 80% being singletons. The source material was peripheral blood. The receptors were gathered from a man between 25 and 39 years old with acute or convalescent COVID-19.

The chain is built from TRBV19 and TRBJ1-1; the match to TRBD1 covers 8 bases. CDR1 and CDR2 from the germline V gene are LNHDA and SQIVND (reference sequence). The CDR3 loop spans 12 amino acids. V shed 10 bases, J shed 4 bases, and the junction held 5 bases outside the gene matches. The CDR3 DNA reads as TGTGCCACCACGACAGGGGTCACTGAAGCTTTCTTT. It yields the protein CATTTGVTEAFF.

CDR3 sequence (DNA): TGTGCCACCAGCAGAGGGGACACGGTGAACACTGAAGCTTTCTTT. Amino acids: CATSRGDTVNTEAFF. The chain joins TRBV15 to TRBJ1-1, with a tentative D call TRBD1 (6 bases). The V end was cut by 1 base, the J end by 0 bases, with 9 bases between. Germline V gives CDR1 LNHNV, CDR2 YYDKDF (reference sequence). CDR3 length: 15 residues.

The rearrangement uses TRBV3-1 (or the pseudogene TRBV3-2) and TRBJ2-1; no clear D. Per the germline V gene, CDR1 is LGHDT and CDR2 is YNNKEL (reference sequence). This CDR3 spans 12 amino acids. Trimming stripped 4 bases from V and 8 bases from J, with 9 bases between. Written as DNA, the CDR3 is TGTGCCAGCAGCCCCTATCGCCATGAGCAGTTCTTC. Amino acid sequence: CASSPYRHEQFF.

The V gene is TRBV4-1, the J gene TRBJ2-1; D perhaps matches TRBD2 (6 bases). Germline V gene sequence: CDR1 MGHRA, CDR2 YSYEKL. The CDR3 is made up of 12 amino acids. The V gene lost 2 bases and the J gene lost 11 bases, with 10 bases spanning the gap. The CDR3 DNA reads TGCGCCAGCAGCCAATCGGAGGGCCAGCAGTTCTTC. Encoded protein: CASSQSEGQQFF.

The V gene is TRBV11-2, the J gene TRBJ1-1; D gene ambiguous. The CDR3 covers 14 residues. V dropped 6 bases and J dropped 4 bases, with 15 bases sitting between them. Germline values: CDR1 SGHAT, CDR2 FQNNGV. The CDR3 sequence is CASSPGWRGTEAFF. CDR3 DNA sequence: TGTGCCAGCAGTCCTGGTTGGCGAGGCACTGAAGCTTTCTTT.

V gene TRBV12-3 or TRBV12-4 combines with J gene TRBJ1-1, with TRBD1 identical over 7 bases. This CDR3 region has 13 residues. Trimming took 3 bases from V and 5 from J; bases not matched to a gene: 3. In nucleotides, the CDR3 is TGTGCCAGCAGTTTCACAGGGGAGACTGAAGCTTTCTTT. Encoded protein: CASSFTGETEAFF.

In this sample, this clone turned up a few times. The V and J genes are TRBV14 and TRBJ2-5; TRBD2 is a possible D gene (6 bases). Trimming pared 0 bases from V and 0 bases from J, leaving 11 bases between. The V gene's germline CDR1 is SGHDN and CDR2 FVKESK. This CDR3 is built from 16 residues. CDR3 sequence reads: CASSQEEASDQETQYF. The CDR3 DNA sequence: TGTGCCAGCAGCCAAGAGGAGGCTAGCGACCAAGAGACCCAGTACTTC.

This chain joins TRBV15 and TRBJ1-5; unclear D gene. CDR1 and CDR2 from the germline V gene are LNHNV and YYDKDF (reference sequence). The CDR3 covers 12 residues. V dropped 0 bases and J dropped 6 bases, with 3 bases sitting between them. CDR3 loop: CATSRDRQPQHF. CDR3 in DNA: TGTGCCACCAGCAGAGATCGTCAGCCCCAGCATTTT.

This rearrangement joins TRBV19 to TRBJ1-3; 10 bases map to TRBD1. With 6 bases clipped from V and 2 bases from J, the junction kept 1 base outside the gene matches. CDR1 LNHDA and CDR2 SQIVND come from the germline V gene (reference sequence). The CDR3 spans 14 residues. The DNA for the CDR3 is TGTGCCAGTAGAGGGACAGGGGCTGGAAACACCATATATTTT. It is translated as CASRGTGAGNTIYF.

CDR3 sequence (DNA): TGTGCCAGCAGCTTCGGACAGGTCTCTGATGAAAAACTGTTTTTT. This codes for CASSFGQVSDEKLFF. The chain combines TRBV5-4 with TRBJ1-4, with 7 bases aligning to TRBD1. Germline CDR1 is SGHNT and CDR2 is YYREEE (reference sequence). This CDR3 region has 15 residues. J lost 6 bases, V lost 2 bases, and 7 bases had no gene match.

The CDR3 sequence: CASSFLQSTDTQYF. The CDR3 nucleotides read TGTGCCAGCAGTTTTCTACAGAGCACAGATACGCAGTATTTT. The V call is TRBV27, the J call TRBJ2-3; D ambiguous. Looked up from germline, CDR1 is MNHEY and CDR2 is SMNVEV (reference sequence). V dropped 3 bases and J dropped 0 bases, with 7 bases sitting between them. This CDR3 region has 14 residues.

This chain joins TRBV10-1 and TRBJ1-2; TRBD1 might be the D (5 bases). This CDR3 comprises 14 residues. Trimming pared 4 bases from V and 6 bases from J, leaving 15 bases between. The germline V gene has CDR1 WNHNN and CDR2 SYGVQD (reference sequence). The CDR3 region has the DNA TGCGCCAGCAGTGTTGGGACTGAATTAAATGGCTACACCTTC. Translation: CASSVGTELNGYTF.

The chain couples TRBV6-1 to TRBJ2-3, with a possible D match to TRBD2 (5 bases). Germline loops: CDR1 MNHNS, CDR2 SASEGT. The CDR3 sequence is 15 residues long. V was pared by 1 base and J by 2 bases, with 10 bases between. The CDR3 sequence: CASSEGTFDTDTQYF. The CDR3, as DNA: TGTGCCAGCAGTGAAGGGACTTTTGACACAGATACGCAGTATTTT.

V gene TRBV4-1 combines with J gene TRBJ2-7; 7 bases align to TRBD1. Germline assignment: CDR1 MGHRA and CDR2 YSYEKL. CDR3 size: 15 residues. Trimming removed 4 bases from V and 1 base from J; junction bases left unmatched: 7. CDR3 amino acids: CASSLTGQPSYEQYF. The CDR3 DNA reads TGCGCCAGCAGCCTAACGGGACAGCCTTCCTACGAGCAGTACTTC.

This clone turned up a few times. The chain has TRBV5-1 and TRBJ1-4; 7 positions match TRBD1. Germline CDR1 is SGHRS and CDR2 is YFSETQ. This CDR3 spans 14 amino acids. J gave up 3 bases and V 2 bases, and 1 base lay outside the gene matches. The CDR3 is CASSFGTANEKLFF. CDR3 DNA sequence: TGCGCCAGCAGCTTTGGGACAGCTAATGAAAAACTGTTTTTT.

This chain connects TRBV5-4 to TRBJ2-2; 7 bases map to TRBD1. Trimming took 0 bases from V and 0 from J; bases not matched to a gene: 2. The CDR3 extends over 16 amino acids. The germline V gene has CDR1 SGHNT and CDR2 YYREEE (reference sequence). This CDR3 reads CASSLGGQTNTGELFF. The CDR3, as DNA: TGTGCCAGCAGCTTGGGGGGACAGACGAACACCGGGGAGCTGTTTTTT.

V is TRBV6-5 and J is TRBJ2-5; possibly TRBD1 for D (5 bases). V was clipped by 6 bases and J by 2 bases, with 16 bases between them. From germline, CDR1 is MNHEY and CDR2 SVGAGI. This CDR3 spans 15 amino acids. The CDR3 loop reads CASRTAARAQETQYF. DNA of the CDR3: TGTGCCAGCAGGACAGCAGCCCGAGCACAAGAGACCCAGTACTTC.

This rearrangement joins TRBV5-1 to TRBJ1-1; 7 bases agree with TRBD1. The CDR3 loop spans 15 amino acids. CDR1 and CDR2 from the germline V gene are SGHRS and YFSETQ. V lost 3 bases and J lost 5; bases outside the gene matches: 10. The CDR3 nucleotides read TGCGCCAGCAGCTCCGACAGGGTGGAAACTACTGAAGCTTTCTTT. This gives the protein CASSSDRVETTEAFF.

This clone was detected only a few times. The J gene is TRBJ2-1, the V gene TRBV20-1, with D maybe TRBD2 (6 bases). Germline-derived CDR1 and CDR2 are DFQATT and SNEGSKA (reference sequence). The CDR3 runs to 16 residues. V was clipped by 3 bases and J by 3 bases, with 18 bases between them. The CDR3 DNA reads TGCAGTGCTAGTCCCTCAGATAGCGGTTACTACAATGAGCAGTTCTTC. Protein: CSASPSDSGYYNEQFF.

The DNA of the CDR3 is TGCGCCAGCAGCCAAGAGGTGTCGGAACACAGCTCCTACAATGAGCAGTTCTTC. The encoded protein is CASSQEVSEHSSYNEQFF. The chain recombines TRBV4-1 with TRBJ2-1; D is ambiguous. Germline CDR1 is MGHRA and CDR2 is YSYEKL. The CDR3 loop spans 18 amino acids. Trimming shortened V by 0 bases and J by 0 bases, and 15 bases separated the two germline ends.

CDR3 DNA sequence: TGTGCCATCAGTGCTCTACTGTCTATGGGTGCGGGGGGCTACACCTTC. It is translated as CAISALLSMGAGGYTF. The gene calls are TRBV10-3 and TRBJ1-2; no reliable D call. Germline V gives CDR1 ENHRY, CDR2 SYGVKD. CDR3 size: 16 residues. V dropped 4 bases and J dropped 8 bases, with 23 bases sitting between them.

The V gene is TRBV9, the J gene TRBJ2-7; a weak D match, TRBD2 (5 bases). The germline V gene encodes CDR1 SGDLS and CDR2 YYNGEE. The CDR3 runs 14 residues. V was cut by 0 bases and J by 3 bases, with 10 bases left in between. The CDR3 reads CASSVVDWGYEQYF. As DNA, the CDR3 is TGTGCCAGCAGCGTAGTGGACTGGGGCTACGAGCAGTACTTC.

The chain has TRBV12-5 and TRBJ1-6; 7 bases fit TRBD1. The germline V gene encodes CDR1 LGHNT and CDR2 FRNRAP. This CDR3 has 14 amino acids. V gave up 5 bases and J gave up 5 bases; unmatched junction bases: 3. The CDR3, as DNA: TGTGCTAGTGGTACCGGGACAGATAATTCACCCCTCCACTTT. Encoded protein: CASGTGTDNSPLHF. The entire variable domain, with the rest obtained from reference TRBV12-5 and TRBJ1-6, is as follows: DARVTQTPRHKVTEMGQEVTMRCQPILGHNTVFWYRQTMMQGLELLAYFRNRAPLDDSGMPKDRFSAEMPDATLATLKIQPSEPRDSAVYFCASGTGTDNSPLHFGNGTRLTVT.

The V gene is TRBV10-3, the J gene TRBJ1-1, with a tentative D call TRBD1 (5 bases). The germline V and J ends were trimmed by 0 bases and 7 bases, with 12 bases remaining between them. CDR1 is ENHRY, CDR2 SYGVKD, per germline. The CDR3 runs to 14 residues. The CDR3 reads CAISESVSGGEAFF. The DNA for the CDR3 is TGTGCCATCAGTGAGTCGGTATCGGGGGGTGAAGCTTTCTTT.

This rearrangement joins TRBV4-1 to TRBJ2-1; TRBD1 matches at 8 bases. The CDR3 totals 16 residues. The trim removed 4 bases at V and 1 base at J, leaving 6 bases unmatched. Germline V lookup: CDR1 MGHRA, CDR2 YSYEKL. Written as DNA, the CDR3 is TGCGCCAGCAGCCCCAATCAGGGGGCATCCTACAATGAGCAGTTCTTC. Translated, it gives CASSPNQGASYNEQFF.

This clone was found a few times. This chain links TRBV4-2 with TRBJ1-2, with D unclear. The CDR3 is 17 residues long. V was clipped by 0 bases and J by 0 bases, with 14 bases between them. In germline, CDR1 is LGHNA, CDR2 YNFKEQ. DNA for the CDR3: TGTGCCAGCAGCCAAGATAGGCGGGCGGCCCCTAACTATGGCTACACCTTC. This translates into CASSQDRRAAPNYGYTF.

The chain links TRBV4-2 to TRBJ2-4; TRBD2 is a possible D gene (5 bases). V was cut by 0 bases and J by 6 bases, with 18 bases left in between. CDR1 and CDR2 (germline): LGHNA, YNFKEQ. The CDR3 length is 17 residues. The CDR3 protein is CASSQELVGSGGNIQYF. Written as DNA, the CDR3 is TGTGCCAGCAGCCAAGAGCTAGTAGGGAGTGGAGGAAACATTCAGTACTTC.

The chain links TRBV14 to TRBJ1-5, with D possibly TRBD1 on 6 matching bases. V shed 5 bases and J shed 6 bases, with 20 bases lying between them. Per germline, CDR1 SGHDN and CDR2 FVKESK. CDR3 length: 16 amino acids. The CDR3 spells CASSESRAGVVQPQHF. In DNA form, the CDR3 reads TGTGCCAGCAGCGAAAGTCGGGCAGGGGTGGTTCAGCCCCAGCATTTT.

The J gene is TRBJ1-2, the V gene TRBV2; D remains unclear. The V gene lost 1 base and the J gene lost 4 bases, with 7 bases spanning the gap. CDR1 SNHLY and CDR2 FYNNEI come from the germline V gene. The CDR3 length is 13 residues. The DNA for the CDR3 is TGTGCCAGCAGTGAAGAAGAGTTCTATGGCTACACCTTC. This translates into CASSEEEFYGYTF.

The genes are TRBV12-5 and TRBJ1-6; D perhaps matches TRBD1 (5 bases). V was cut by 6 bases and J by 5 bases, with 11 bases left in between. Germline V gene sequence: CDR1 LGHNT, CDR2 FRNRAP. The CDR3 spans 14 residues. CDR3 sequence (DNA): TGTGCTAGTGGGCCAGGGCGAGATAATTCACCCCTCCACTTT. Its translation is CASGPGRDNSPLHF.